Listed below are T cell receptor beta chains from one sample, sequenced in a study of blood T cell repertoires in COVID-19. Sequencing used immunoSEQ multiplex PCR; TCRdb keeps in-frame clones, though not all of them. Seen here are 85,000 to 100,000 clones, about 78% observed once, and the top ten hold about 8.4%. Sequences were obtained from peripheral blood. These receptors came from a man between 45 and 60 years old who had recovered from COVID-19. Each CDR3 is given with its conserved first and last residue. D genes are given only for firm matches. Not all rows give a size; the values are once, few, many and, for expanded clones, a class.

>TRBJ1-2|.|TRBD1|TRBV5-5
TGTGCCAGCAGCCCAGGGGACAGGGGGTCCTATGGCTACACCTTC
CASSPGDRGSYGYTF
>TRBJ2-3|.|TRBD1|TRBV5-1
TGCGCCAGCAGCTTGACCGGGCCGGGACAGATAAATAAAGATACGCAGTATTTT
CASSLTGPGQINKDTQYF
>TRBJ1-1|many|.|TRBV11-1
TGTGCCAGCAGCTCAGCAACATGGAGGGAGCGGGGTGAAGCTTTCTTT
CASSSATWRERGEAFF
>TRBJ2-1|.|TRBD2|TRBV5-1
TGCGCCAGCAGCTTCCCCCCTGGAGCGGGGGGCAACAATGAGCAGTTCTTC
CASSFPPGAGGNNEQFF
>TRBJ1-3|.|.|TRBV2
TGTGCCAGCAGTGAAGCGCTTCCGGGCTCTGGAAACACCATATATTTT
CASSEALPGSGNTIYF
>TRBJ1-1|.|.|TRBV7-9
TGTGCCAGCAGCGCACGACAGGCGCAGAACACTGAAGCTTTCTTT
CASSARQAQNTEAFF
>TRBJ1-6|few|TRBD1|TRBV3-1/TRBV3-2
TGTGCCAGCAGTCAAAGGAAGGGGGCCGGTAATTCACCCCTCCACTTT
CASSQRKGAGNSPLHF
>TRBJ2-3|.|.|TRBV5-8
TGTGCCAGCAGCTTTCCAGTTAAGGGAGCGGGCACAGATACGCAGTATTTT
CASSFPVKGAGTDTQYF
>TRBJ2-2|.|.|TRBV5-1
TGCGCCAGCAGCTTGGACAGGGTTGGTGGGGAGCTGTTTTTT
CASSLDRVGGELFF
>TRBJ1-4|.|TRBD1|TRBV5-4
TGTGCCAGCAGCCCGGGACAGACTTTTGGGGAAAAACTGTTTTTT
CASSPGQTFGEKLFF
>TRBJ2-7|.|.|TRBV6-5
TGTGCCAGCAACGATCCGGGCTACGAGCAGTACTTC
CASNDPGYEQYF
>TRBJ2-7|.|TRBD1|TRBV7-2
TGTGCCAGCAGCTTACTAGGGGGCCACGAGCAGTACTTC
CASSLLGGHEQYF
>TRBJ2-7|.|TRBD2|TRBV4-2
TGTGCCAGCAGCCAAGATTTAACTAGCGGGATTTACGAGCAGTACTTC
CASSQDLTSGIYEQYF
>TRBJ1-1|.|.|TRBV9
TGTGCCAGCAGCGTAGAGGCAGGGAAAGCTTTCTTT
CASSVEAGKAFF
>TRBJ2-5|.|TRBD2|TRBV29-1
TGCAGCGTTCCTAACCATAGACTAGCGGAAGAGACCCAGTACTTC
CSVPNHRLAEETQYF
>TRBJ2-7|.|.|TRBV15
TGTGCCACCAAGACCGGCAGGGACGAGCAGTACTTC
CATKTGRDEQYF
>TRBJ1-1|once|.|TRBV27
TGTGCCAGCAGTTCTGACAGGTCCAACACTGAAGCTTTCTTT
CASSSDRSNTEAFF
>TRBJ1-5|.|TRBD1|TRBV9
TGTGCCAGCAGCCGGGACAGGGGAGATAACCAGCCCCAGCATTTT
CASSRDRGDNQPQHF
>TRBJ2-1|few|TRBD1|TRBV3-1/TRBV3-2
TGTGCCAGCAGCCGACAGGGTAATGAGCAGTTCTTC
CASSRQGNEQFF
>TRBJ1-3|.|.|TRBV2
TGTGCCAGCAGCCTCATTGACAGCTCTGGAAACACCATATATTTT
CASSLIDSSGNTIYF
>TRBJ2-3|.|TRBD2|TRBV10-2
TGCGCCAGCATGCGGCGGGGGGGAGTCGCAGATACGCAGTATTTT
CASMRRGGVADTQYF
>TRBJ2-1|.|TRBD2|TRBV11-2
TGTGCCAGCAGCTCGACTAGCGGGCGTCTCAATGAGCAGTTCTTC
CASSSTSGRLNEQFF
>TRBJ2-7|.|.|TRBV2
TGTGCCAGCAGTGTTCGGCTAGCTGGCTACGAGCAGTACTTC
CASSVRLAGYEQYF
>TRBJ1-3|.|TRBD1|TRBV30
TGTGCCTGGAGTAGGACAGGGGGAGGAAACACCATATATTTT
CAWSRTGGGNTIYF
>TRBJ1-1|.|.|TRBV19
TGTGCCAGTAGTTTTGCCCCTGATTCTAGGGCTTTCTTT
CASSFAPDSRAFF
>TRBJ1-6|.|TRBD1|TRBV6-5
TGTGCCAGCAGTTACTCGATTCAGGGGGGTTTGACACCCCTCCACTTT
CASSYSIQGGLTPLHF